The TCR beta chain under discussion was sequenced for a study of blood T cell repertoires in COVID-19. Study context: The United States, Italy and Spain supplied acute and convalescent COVID-19 samples. Nucleic acid was either cDNA or gDNA, and it came from T cells, B-cell-depleted T cells, or PBMCs.

V was trimmed by 0 bases and J by 0 bases, leaving 8 bases between them. The CDR3 is 15 residues long. The germline V gene encodes CDR1 MNHEY and CDR2 SVGAGI. As handled by the study authors: Amplification of reference gene primers provided the estimated nucleated cell counts. Clones were sequenced by immunoSEQ multiplex PCR, and TCRdb holds only the in-frame ones, with some missing. Clonal size and the V and J genes are those of that table, whereas D and trimming came from the DNA. The table has over 200,000 clones, 88% seen once. Sequenced input: peripheral blood. The chain uses TRBV6-5 and TRBJ2-5; TRBD2 is a possible D gene (5 bases). The TCR was taken from a man in his fifties or sixties who had recovered from COVID-19. The CDR3, as DNA: TGTGCCAGCAGTTACTCTGCGGGTTACCAAGAGACCCAGTACTTC. It yields the protein CASSYSAGYQETQYF.